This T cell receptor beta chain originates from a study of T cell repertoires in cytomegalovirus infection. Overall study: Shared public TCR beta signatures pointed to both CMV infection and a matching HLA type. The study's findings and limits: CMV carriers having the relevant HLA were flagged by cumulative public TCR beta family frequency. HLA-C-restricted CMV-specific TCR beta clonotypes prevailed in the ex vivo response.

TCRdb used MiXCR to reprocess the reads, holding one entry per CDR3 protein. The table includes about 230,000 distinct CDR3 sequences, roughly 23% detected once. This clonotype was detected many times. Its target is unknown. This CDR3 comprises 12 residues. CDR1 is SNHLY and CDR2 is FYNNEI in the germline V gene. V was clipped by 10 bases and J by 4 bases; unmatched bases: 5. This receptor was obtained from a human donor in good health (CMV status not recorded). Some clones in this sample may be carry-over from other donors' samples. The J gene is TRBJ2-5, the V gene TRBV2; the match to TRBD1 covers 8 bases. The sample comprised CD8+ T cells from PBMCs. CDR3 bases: TGTGCCACCCAGGGGGCGAGAGAGACCCAGTACTTC. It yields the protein CATQGARETQYF.